This record covers a single T cell receptor beta chain. The same CDR3 can be traced to other DNA sequences in this sample. These data originate in a study of shared clonotypes between healthy human individuals. In germline, CDR1 is SNHLY, CDR2 FYNNEI. This CDR3 region has 14 residues. Trimming removed 3 bases from V and 2 bases from J; junction bases left unmatched: 1. Produced via immunoSEQ multiplex PCR; TCRdb's table is partial and in-frame only. This table holds 2 million to 2.5 million clones, approximately 96% found once. This chain connects TRBV2 to TRBJ2-5; TRBD1 agrees at 9 bases. What was sequenced was naive CD4+ T cells sorted from blood. Subset noted: CD45RA+ positively selected. The source is a man younger than 35 in good health. The DNA for the CDR3 is TGTGCCAGCAGTGACGGGACAGGGCAAGAGACCCAGTACTTC. Protein product: CASSDGTGQETQYF.